This is a list of T cell receptor beta chains from one sample in a study of T cells expressing NK-cell markers. With the 5' RACE reads reprocessed, TCRdb shows one record per CDR3 protein and no DNA. The sample holds over 120,000 distinct CDR3 sequences. The specimen was blood T cells: a sorted CD56 or NKG2C T cell subset, CD4+ or CD8+ T cells, or bulk PBMC T cells (not recorded which). Source of these receptors: a man aged 18-30 years in good health. The CDR3 runs from the conserved cysteine through the conserved F or W. Fields, in order: V gene, J gene, CDR3 protein.

>TRBV6-5|TRBJ1-2
CASSGLGGDPNYGYTF
>TRBV18|TRBJ1-5
CASSSQQGSQDQPQHF
>TRBV20-1|TRBJ2-1
CSAGTSGEVLAYNEQFF
>TRBV29-1|TRBJ2-1
CSAELAEDLSFYNEQFF
>TRBV12-3/TRBV12-4|TRBJ1-1
CATRLDTEAFF
>TRBV29-1|TRBJ1-2
CSVDRAIGGYTF
>TRBV5-1|TRBJ2-7
CASARIGNPYEQYF
>TRBV11-2|TRBJ2-5
CASSLARPQETQYF
>TRBV18|TRBJ2-1
CASSPSRDRIPYNEQFF
>TRBV29-1|TRBJ1-1
CSVQPPGTEAFF
>TRBV7-2|TRBJ1-4
CASSSRVKNEKLFF
>TRBV7-2|TRBJ2-7
CASSFLRGTTYEQYF
>TRBV12-3/TRBV12-4|TRBJ1-2
CASSLTGEPYGYTF
>TRBV19|TRBJ1-5
CASSIDRDRGAPQHF
>TRBV4-1|TRBJ1-4
CASSQEGPGQGAGGDEKLFF
>TRBV5-1|TRBJ2-3
CASSAGDGTDTQYF
>TRBV12-3/TRBV12-4|TRBJ2-1
CASSLLAAYNEQFF
>TRBV12-3/TRBV12-4|TRBJ2-1
CASRETSGLPSDEQFF
>TRBV27|TRBJ2-3
CASSDNPGLAGSTQYF
>TRBV20-1|TRBJ2-7
CSARDWGGKSYEQYF
>TRBV7-9|TRBJ1-2
CASRSGQSDYGYTF
>TRBV3-1|TRBJ2-3
CASSFKILTGSHADTQYF
>TRBV16|TRBJ2-1
CASSQVVRGGSYNEQFF
>TRBV7-6|TRBJ2-1
CASSSIPGQGHYNEQFF
>TRBV2|TRBJ2-1
CASSTSGTSGINEQFF
>TRBV7-9|TRBJ2-3
CASSHTRGGRAKDTQYF
>TRBV29-1|TRBJ2-7
CSVVEGREQYF
>TRBV9|TRBJ2-1
CASSVAAGGAYNEQFF
>TRBV15|TRBJ1-5
CATSRDRGAGQPQHF
>TRBV7-2|TRBJ2-5
CASSLDRLAYF
>TRBV10-3|TRBJ2-2
CAISEPDTGELFF
>TRBV7-9|TRBJ2-3
CASSLAGADSTDTQYF
>TRBV12-3/TRBV12-4|TRBJ2-5
CASSSAGPSIQETQYF
>TRBV5-5|TRBJ2-3
CASSLPGAASTDTQYF
>TRBV30|TRBJ2-7
CAWNPGTGTHEQYF
>TRBV5-1|TRBJ2-1
CASSLALLGTWNNEQFF
>TRBV19|TRBJ2-1
CASSIIESSYNEQFF
>TRBV7-2|TRBJ2-1
CASSLVQAGEGYNEQFF
>TRBV29-1|TRBJ2-1
CSVEDTAFSSYNEQFF
>TRBV30|TRBJ2-1
CAWSGSSTYNEQFF